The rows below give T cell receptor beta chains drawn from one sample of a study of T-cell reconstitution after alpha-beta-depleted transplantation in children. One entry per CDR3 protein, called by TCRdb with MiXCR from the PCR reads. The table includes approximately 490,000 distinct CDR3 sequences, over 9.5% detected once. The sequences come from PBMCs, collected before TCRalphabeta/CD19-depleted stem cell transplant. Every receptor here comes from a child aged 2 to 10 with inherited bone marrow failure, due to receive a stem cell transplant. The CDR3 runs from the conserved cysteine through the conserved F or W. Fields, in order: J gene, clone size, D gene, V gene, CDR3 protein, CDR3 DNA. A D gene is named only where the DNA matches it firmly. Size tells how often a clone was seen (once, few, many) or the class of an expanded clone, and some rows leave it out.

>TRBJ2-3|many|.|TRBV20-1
CSARGTGGPDTQYF
TGCAGTGCCCGAGGGACCGGGGGCCCAGATACGCAGTATTTT
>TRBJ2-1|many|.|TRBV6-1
CASSGGLARDEQFF
TGTGCCAGCAGTGGAGGGCTAGCGCGGGATGAGCAGTTCTTC
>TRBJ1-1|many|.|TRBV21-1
CASRTPKLPGGRRAFF
TGTGCCAGCAGGACTCCAAAACTACCTGGGGGTAGAAGAGCTTTCTTT
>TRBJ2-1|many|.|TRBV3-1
CASSQEREQAPYNEQFF
TGTGCCAGCAGCCAAGAGCGGGAACAGGCCCCCTACAATGAGCAGTTCTTC
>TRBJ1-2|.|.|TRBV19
CASTRSGFNYGYTF
TGTGCCAGTACGAGATCGGGATTTAACTATGGCTACACCTTC
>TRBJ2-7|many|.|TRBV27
CASSTTGTEQYF
TGTGCCAGCAGTACTACAGGGACCGAGCAGTACTTC
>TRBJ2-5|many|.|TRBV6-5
CASGIRETQYF
TGTGCCAGCGGGATAAGGGAGACCCAGTACTTC
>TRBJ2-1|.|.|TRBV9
CASSAARGAQQFF
TGTGCCAGCAGCGCTGCTCGGGGCGCTCAGCAGTTCTTC
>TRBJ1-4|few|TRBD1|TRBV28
CASSTLRDRDEKLFF
TGTGCCAGCAGTACCCTCCGGGACAGGGATGAAAAACTGTTTTTT
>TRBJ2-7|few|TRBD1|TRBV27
CASSLIGTASYEQYF
TGTGCCAGCAGTTTAATCGGGACAGCCTCCTACGAGCAGTACTTC
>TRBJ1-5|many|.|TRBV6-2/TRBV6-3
CASSPGPLRGQPQHF
TGTGCCAGCAGCCCCGGCCCTCTCAGGGGTCAGCCCCAGCATTTT
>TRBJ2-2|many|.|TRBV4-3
CASSQFTGTGELFF
TGCGCCAGCAGCCAGTTCACAGGCACCGGGGAGCTGTTTTTT
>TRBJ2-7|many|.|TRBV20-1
CSELRVLGDYEQYF
TGCAGTGAGTTGAGAGTTTTAGGCGACTACGAGCAGTACTTC
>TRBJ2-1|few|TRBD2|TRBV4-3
CASSQDTGGAGNEQFF
TGCGCCAGCAGCCAGGATACGGGGGGGGCGGGAAATGAGCAGTTCTTC
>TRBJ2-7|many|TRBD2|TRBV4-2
CASSQALAGAEQYF
TGTGCCAGCAGCCAGGCGCTCGCGGGAGCCGAGCAGTACTTC
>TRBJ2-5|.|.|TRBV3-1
CASSQGGSETQYF
TGTGCCAGCAGCCAAGGAGGGAGCGAGACCCAGTACTTC
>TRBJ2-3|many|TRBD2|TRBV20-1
CSARDLAGGWDTQYF
TGCAGTGCTAGAGATTTGGCGGGAGGTTGGGATACGCAGTATTTT
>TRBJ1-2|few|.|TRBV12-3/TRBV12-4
CASSWGLAVGGYTF
TGTGCCAGCAGTTGGGGGCTGGCGGTGGGCGGCTACACCTTC
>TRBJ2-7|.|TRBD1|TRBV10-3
CAISERRQGNDEQYF
TGTGCCATCAGTGAACGTAGACAGGGTAACGACGAGCAGTACTTC
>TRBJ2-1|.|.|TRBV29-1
CSVDGATRAPNEQFF
TGCAGCGTTGATGGTGCGACTAGGGCACCCAATGAGCAGTTCTTC
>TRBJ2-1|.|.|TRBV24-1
CATSDLGLGTGYNEQFF
TGTGCCACCAGTGATTTGGGACTCGGGACTGGGTACAATGAGCAGTTCTTC
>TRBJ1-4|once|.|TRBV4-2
CASSPGLLCFYEKLFF
TGTGCCAGCAGCCCCGGGCTCCTGTGCTTCTATGAAAAACTGTTTTTT